These 30 T cell receptor beta chains originate from one sample sequenced in a study of shared clonotypes between healthy human individuals. Some clones are missing from TCRdb's copy, which holds only in-frame ones; the method was immunoSEQ multiplex PCR. The repertoire holds around 1.1 million clones, around 82% seen once, with roughly 0.55% in the top ten. Material: memory CD4+ T cells from PBMCs. Subset of the sample: CD45RA-negative fraction. The receptors originated from a man in his late teens or twenties in good health. Some clones in this sample may be carry-over from other donors' samples.

The rearrangement uses TRBV5-5 and TRBJ1-1, with 8 bases matching TRBD1. CDR3 length: 15 amino acids. Losses at the gene ends were 4 bases for V and 0 bases for J; bases not matched to a gene: 5. Germline V gene sequence: CDR1 SGHKS, CDR2 YYEKEE (reference sequence). The CDR3 reads CASSPRDRLNTEAFF. In DNA, the CDR3 is TGTGCCAGCAGCCCTCGGGACAGGCTGAACACTGAAGCTTTCTTT.

The CDR3 nucleotides read TGCGCCAGCAGCTTGGAAGAGGGGGCCACTGAGCAGTTCTTC. Protein product: CASSLEEGATEQFF. The genes are TRBV5-1 and TRBJ2-1; 7 nucleotides match TRBD1. Trimming at V came to 0 bases and at J to 9 bases, leaving 6 bases not matched to a gene. From germline, CDR1 is SGHRS and CDR2 YFSETQ. The CDR3 covers 14 residues.

The rearrangement uses TRBV7-8 and TRBJ1-2; D not resolved. V was shortened by 5 bases and J by 8 bases, with 21 bases between the two germline ends. The germline gives CDR1 SGHVS, CDR2 FQNEAQ. This CDR3 contains 15 residues. This chain's CDR3 is CASSLPNTVPRGYTF. In nucleotides, the CDR3 is TGTGCCAGCAGCCTACCCAACACCGTGCCTCGGGGCTACACCTTC.

V gene TRBV5-1 combines with J gene TRBJ2-2; D is ambiguous. V gave up 4 bases and J gave up 0 bases, with 10 bases separating them. CDR1 SGHRS and CDR2 YFSETQ come from the germline V gene. CDR3 length: 15 residues. The CDR3 DNA reads as TGCGCCAGCAGCCCCGGAGACGCGAACACCGGGGAGCTGTTTTTT. Translating it yields CASSPGDANTGELFF. The full variable domain, in which reference TRBV5-1 and TRBJ2-2 provide the parts outside the CDR3, is KAGVTQTPRYLIKTRGQQVTLSCSPISGHRSVSWYQQTPGQGLQFLFEYFSETQRNKGNFPGRFSGRQFSNSRSEMNVSTLELGDSALYLCASSPGDANTGELFFGEGSRLTVL.

The CDR3 is CASRHKGAGELFF. In nucleotides, the CDR3 is TGTGCCAGCAGACATAAGGGGGCCGGGGAGCTGTTTTTT. This chain joins TRBV7-8 and TRBJ2-2; TRBD1 might be the D (6 bases). Germline V gives CDR1 SGHVS, CDR2 FQNEAQ. The CDR3 runs to 13 residues. V lost 6 bases and J 6 bases, leaving 11 bases between the germline ends.

This chain joins TRBV28 and TRBJ2-7; 7 bases align to TRBD1. Germline values: CDR1 MDHEN, CDR2 SYDVKM. The CDR3 contains 15 residues. The ends lost 6 bases at V and 3 bases at J; junction bases unmatched: 11. This CDR3 reads CASRPTGSFFYEQYF. CDR3 nucleotide sequence: TGTGCCAGCAGGCCGACAGGGAGTTTCTTCTACGAGCAGTACTTC. The full variable domain, with the rest looked up from reference TRBV28 and TRBJ2-7, is DVKVTQSSRYLVKRTGEKVFLECVQDMDHENMFWYRQDPGLGLRLIYFSYDVKMKEKGDIPEGYSVSREKKERFSLILESASTNQTSMYLCASRPTGSFFYEQYFGPGTRLTVT.

The chain uses TRBV4-1 and TRBJ1-1; the D is unclear. From germline, CDR1 is MGHRA and CDR2 YSYEKL. The CDR3 sequence is 14 residues long. V was shortened by 2 bases and J by 4 bases, with 11 bases between the two germline ends. This chain's CDR3 is CASSQYNWGTEAFF. Written as DNA, the CDR3 is TGCGCCAGCAGCCAATATAATTGGGGCACTGAAGCTTTCTTT.

This clone was seen a few times. V is TRBV7-8 and J is TRBJ1-4; the D is unclear. Germline CDR1 is SGHVS and CDR2 is FQNEAQ. V lost 5 bases to trimming and J lost 5 bases, with 18 bases between them. CDR3 length: 16 amino acids. The chain's CDR3 is CASSQWQALTNEKLFF. The DNA for the CDR3 is TGTGCCAGCAGCCAATGGCAGGCACTGACCAATGAAAAACTGTTTTTT.

This clone appeared many times. The sample holds other DNA sequences that translate to the same CDR3. The chain is built from TRBV5-1 and TRBJ2-7, with D possibly TRBD2 on 6 matching bases. In germline, CDR1 is SGHRS, CDR2 YFSETQ. This CDR3 is 15 amino acids long. Trimming took off 4 bases at V and 2 bases at J, with 16 bases between the two ends. The CDR3 sequence is CASSPRGSGTYEQYF. The CDR3 DNA follows: TGCGCCAGCAGCCCCCGGGGTAGCGGCACCTACGAGCAGTACTTC.

The chain recombines TRBV5-1 with TRBJ2-5; perhaps TRBD1 as D (6 bases). Trimming removed 1 base at V and 9 bases at J, with 19 bases between. In germline, CDR1 is SGHRS, CDR2 YFSETQ. The CDR3 loop spans 15 amino acids. In DNA, the CDR3 is TGCGCCAGCAGCTTGCAAAACCCTGGACAGTCTGCCCAGTACTTC. As protein: CASSLQNPGQSAQYF.

This clone was counted a single time. The CDR3 bases are TGTGCCAGCAGTTCGCCCGGGACCTCAACAATACCCCTCCACTTT. This encodes CASSSPGTSTIPLHF. The rearrangement joins TRBV28 to TRBJ1-6; D may be TRBD1 (5 bases). Trimming took off 4 bases at V and 12 bases at J, with 19 bases between the two ends. CDR1 MDHEN and CDR2 SYDVKM come from the germline V gene. This CDR3 has 15 residues.

For this clone: Other DNA variants within this sample encode the same CDR3. The CDR3 bases are TGCGCCAGCAGCTTGTCGGGGAATCAGCCCCAGCATTTT. This codes for CASSLSGNQPQHF. V is TRBV5-1 and J is TRBJ1-5; D is unclear. The V gene lost 1 base and the J gene lost 4 bases, with 6 bases spanning the gap. The CDR3 loop spans 13 amino acids. CDR1 and CDR2 from the germline V gene are SGHRS and YFSETQ.

J is TRBJ2-1 and V is TRBV7-9; TRBD1 agrees at 9 bases. Germline loops: CDR1 SEHNR, CDR2 FQNEAQ (reference sequence). The trim removed 1 base at V and 3 bases at J, leaving 4 bases unmatched. This CDR3 is 16 amino acids long. DNA for the CDR3: TGTGCCAGCAGCTTAGGTGCGGGACAGGGCTACAATGAGCAGTTCTTC. Translating it yields CASSLGAGQGYNEQFF.

V and J are TRBV6-6 and TRBJ1-5, with D unclear. Per germline, CDR1 MNHNY and CDR2 SVGAGI (reference sequence). Trimming took off 0 bases at V and 7 bases at J, with 16 bases between the two ends. The CDR3 is 16 amino acids. The CDR3 nucleotides read TGTGCCAGCAGTTACTCCCTCGCTGGTCGGGTGCAGCCCCAGCATTTT. Amino acid sequence: CASSYSLAGRVQPQHF.

The V gene is TRBV7-8, the J gene TRBJ2-7, with TRBD1 identical over 7 bases. V was pared by 4 bases and J by 5 bases, with 14 bases of the junction left unmatched. This CDR3 has 16 residues. Germline lookup yields CDR1 SGHVS and CDR2 FQNEAQ. The CDR3 is CASSSETGEWRNEQYF. CDR3 DNA sequence: TGTGCCAGCAGCTCTGAAACAGGGGAGTGGAGAAACGAGCAGTACTTC.

The rearrangement uses TRBV28 and TRBJ1-1; the D is unclear. This CDR3 spans 13 amino acids. The V end lost 3 bases, the J end lost 1 base, and 6 bases lay between the germline ends. From germline, CDR1 is MDHEN and CDR2 SYDVKM. The CDR3 loop is CASSFDPNTEAFF. CDR3 nucleotides: TGTGCCAGCAGTTTCGACCCGAACACTGAAGCTTTCTTT.

This clone was found a few times. The chain links TRBV28 to TRBJ1-2; weak D call: TRBD1 (5 bases). The CDR3 extends over 15 amino acids. Germline V CDR1 and CDR2: MDHEN, SYDVKM. Trimming removed 6 bases at V and 5 bases at J, with 19 bases between. CDR3 residues: CASSSGGAGSYGYTF. DNA for the CDR3: TGTGCCAGCAGCTCCGGCGGGGCAGGGAGTTATGGCTACACCTTC.

Comments on this clone: This sample includes further DNA sequences coding for the same CDR3. This chain connects TRBV29-1 to TRBJ1-5; TRBD1 aligns across 7 bases. V lost 4 bases, J lost 3 bases, and 3 bases stayed unmatched. There are 13 residues in the CDR3. The germline CDR1 and CDR2 sequences are SQVTM and ANQGSEA. For the CDR3, the DNA is TGCAGCGTTGCGGGACAGCTCAATCAGCCCCAGCATTTT. Its protein is CSVAGQLNQPQHF.

The V and J genes are TRBV7-2 and TRBJ2-7; the D is unclear. The CDR3 contains 13 residues. Germline CDR1 reads SGHTA; CDR2 reads FQGNSA. With 5 bases removed from V and 1 base from J, the gap between germline ends came to 9 bases. CDR3 loop: CASSLTSSYEQYF. CDR3 nucleotides: TGTGCCAGCAGCCTTACCAGTTCCTACGAGCAGTACTTC.

The V gene is TRBV10-3, the J gene TRBJ2-2; weak D call: TRBD2 (6 bases). With 10 bases removed from V and 6 bases from J, the gap between germline ends came to 15 bases. The CDR3 has 13 amino acids. Per the germline V gene, CDR1 is ENHRY and CDR2 is SYGVKD. CDR3 in amino acids: CATGLLGAGELFF. The CDR3 DNA reads TGTGCCACGGGACTCCTGGGGGCCGGGGAGCTGTTTTTT.

The V and J genes are TRBV7-2 and TRBJ1-2; 7 nucleotides line up with TRBD1. This CDR3 is 15 amino acids long. Trimming at V came to 4 bases and at J to 6 bases, leaving 11 bases not matched to a gene. Germline-derived CDR1 and CDR2 are SGHTA and FQGNSA. For the CDR3, the DNA is TGTGCCAGCAGCTCGGGACAGAATACAATAGATGGCTACACCTTC. Protein sequence: CASSSGQNTIDGYTF.

The chain employs TRBV7-2 and TRBJ2-7; D perhaps matches TRBD1 (5 bases). This CDR3 has 14 amino acids. Germline CDR1 SGHTA, CDR2 FQGNSA. With 6 bases removed from V and 6 bases from J, the gap between germline ends came to 18 bases. Here the CDR3 reads CASRPQGVVGEQYF. The CDR3 nucleotides read TGTGCCAGCAGGCCCCAGGGCGTGGTGGGCGAGCAGTACTTC.

The V call is TRBV5-1, the J call TRBJ2-7, with D possibly TRBD2 on 5 matching bases. The CDR3 covers 13 residues. The V end was cut by 3 bases, the J end by 6 bases, with 13 bases between. CDR1 SGHRS and CDR2 YFSETQ come from the germline V gene. Here the CDR3 reads CASSSRVDREQYF. The CDR3 nucleotides read TGCGCCAGCAGCTCGAGGGTGGACCGCGAGCAGTACTTC. The whole variable domain, remainder taken from reference TRBV5-1 and TRBJ2-7, is KAGVTQTPRYLIKTRGQQVTLSCSPISGHRSVSWYQQTPGQGLQFLFEYFSETQRNKGNFPGRFSGRQFSNSRSEMNVSTLELGDSALYLCASSSRVDREQYFGPGTRLTVT.

A word on this clone: Given a much more abundant clone one base away, this may be a read error. The chain combines TRBV2 with TRBJ1-3; D is uncertain. The V gene's germline CDR1 is SNHLY and CDR2 FYNNEI. Trimming stripped 6 bases from V and 0 bases from J, with 9 bases between. This CDR3 is built from 14 residues. CDR3 coding DNA: TGTGCCAGCAGCTCGGGCTTCTCTGGAAACACCATATATTTT. It yields the protein CASSSGFSGNTIYF. The complete variable domain, with remaining parts taken from reference TRBV2 and TRBJ1-3, reads EPEVTQTPSHQVTQMGQEVILRCVPISNHLYFYWYRQILGQKVEFLVSFYNNEISEKSEIFDDQFSVERPDGSNFTLKIRSTKLEDSAMYFCASSSGFSGNTIYFGEGSWLTVV.

About this clone itself: This is likely a read error, given that the CDR3 carries no conserved phenylalanine or tryptophan at its end. The DNA is left out, because the CDR3 cannot be placed on it with certainty; the CDR3 is given as TCRdb lists it. CDR3 sequence: CASSIRRPLNY. The V gene is TRBV19, the J gene TRBJ1-3. Germline values: CDR1 LNHDA, CDR2 SQIVND (reference sequence). The length of the CDR3 is 11 amino acids, counting both ends.

The chain couples TRBV18 to TRBJ2-1, with D tentatively TRBD1 or TRBD2 (6 bases each). The ends were cut back, 5 bases at V and 7 bases at J, with 21 bases in the middle. The CDR3 spans 16 residues. Looked up from germline, CDR1 is KGHSH and CDR2 is LQKENI. The CDR3 nucleotides read TGTGCCAGCTCAAGAGGTGGGGGGCAGCAGCTAAATGAGCAGTTCTTC. It translates to CASSRGGGQQLNEQFF.

The V call is TRBV28, the J call TRBJ1-1; D is uncertain. V dropped 6 bases and J dropped 7 bases, with 12 bases sitting between them. The length of the CDR3 is 12 residues. The germline V gene encodes CDR1 MDHEN and CDR2 SYDVKM. Here the CDR3 reads CASRIQTNEAFF. As DNA, the CDR3 is TGTGCCAGCAGGATTCAAACAAATGAAGCTTTCTTT.

A single count supports this clone. The chain has TRBV6-1 and TRBJ2-7, with 7 bases fitting TRBD1. The CDR3 is 13 amino acids. V shed 6 bases and J 6 bases; nucleotides not matched to a gene: 8. Looked up from germline, CDR1 is MNHNS and CDR2 is SASEGT. CDR3 loop: CASRGTALTEQYF. CDR3 nucleotides: TGTGCCAGCAGAGGGACAGCTCTTACCGAGCAGTACTTC.

About this clone: The same CDR3 arises from other DNA sequences in this sample as well. This chain joins TRBV5-1 and TRBJ1-2; D is unclear. Trimming stripped 4 bases from V and 0 bases from J, with 7 bases between. The CDR3 loop spans 13 amino acids. CDR1 is SGHRS and CDR2 is YFSETQ in the germline V gene. CDR3 amino acids: CASSPGANYGYTF. CDR3 sequence (DNA): TGCGCCAGCAGCCCGGGTGCTAACTATGGCTACACCTTC.

This rearrangement joins TRBV7-9 to TRBJ2-1; possible D gene TRBD1, 6 bases. Trimming left V 4 bases short and J 0 bases short, with 19 bases between. The germline CDR1 and CDR2 sequences are SEHNR and FQNEAQ (reference sequence). The CDR3 covers 18 residues. The CDR3: CASSSGGYRSSSYNEQFF. The DNA for the CDR3 is TGTGCCAGCAGCTCTGGGGGCTACCGGAGTAGCTCCTACAATGAGCAGTTCTTC.